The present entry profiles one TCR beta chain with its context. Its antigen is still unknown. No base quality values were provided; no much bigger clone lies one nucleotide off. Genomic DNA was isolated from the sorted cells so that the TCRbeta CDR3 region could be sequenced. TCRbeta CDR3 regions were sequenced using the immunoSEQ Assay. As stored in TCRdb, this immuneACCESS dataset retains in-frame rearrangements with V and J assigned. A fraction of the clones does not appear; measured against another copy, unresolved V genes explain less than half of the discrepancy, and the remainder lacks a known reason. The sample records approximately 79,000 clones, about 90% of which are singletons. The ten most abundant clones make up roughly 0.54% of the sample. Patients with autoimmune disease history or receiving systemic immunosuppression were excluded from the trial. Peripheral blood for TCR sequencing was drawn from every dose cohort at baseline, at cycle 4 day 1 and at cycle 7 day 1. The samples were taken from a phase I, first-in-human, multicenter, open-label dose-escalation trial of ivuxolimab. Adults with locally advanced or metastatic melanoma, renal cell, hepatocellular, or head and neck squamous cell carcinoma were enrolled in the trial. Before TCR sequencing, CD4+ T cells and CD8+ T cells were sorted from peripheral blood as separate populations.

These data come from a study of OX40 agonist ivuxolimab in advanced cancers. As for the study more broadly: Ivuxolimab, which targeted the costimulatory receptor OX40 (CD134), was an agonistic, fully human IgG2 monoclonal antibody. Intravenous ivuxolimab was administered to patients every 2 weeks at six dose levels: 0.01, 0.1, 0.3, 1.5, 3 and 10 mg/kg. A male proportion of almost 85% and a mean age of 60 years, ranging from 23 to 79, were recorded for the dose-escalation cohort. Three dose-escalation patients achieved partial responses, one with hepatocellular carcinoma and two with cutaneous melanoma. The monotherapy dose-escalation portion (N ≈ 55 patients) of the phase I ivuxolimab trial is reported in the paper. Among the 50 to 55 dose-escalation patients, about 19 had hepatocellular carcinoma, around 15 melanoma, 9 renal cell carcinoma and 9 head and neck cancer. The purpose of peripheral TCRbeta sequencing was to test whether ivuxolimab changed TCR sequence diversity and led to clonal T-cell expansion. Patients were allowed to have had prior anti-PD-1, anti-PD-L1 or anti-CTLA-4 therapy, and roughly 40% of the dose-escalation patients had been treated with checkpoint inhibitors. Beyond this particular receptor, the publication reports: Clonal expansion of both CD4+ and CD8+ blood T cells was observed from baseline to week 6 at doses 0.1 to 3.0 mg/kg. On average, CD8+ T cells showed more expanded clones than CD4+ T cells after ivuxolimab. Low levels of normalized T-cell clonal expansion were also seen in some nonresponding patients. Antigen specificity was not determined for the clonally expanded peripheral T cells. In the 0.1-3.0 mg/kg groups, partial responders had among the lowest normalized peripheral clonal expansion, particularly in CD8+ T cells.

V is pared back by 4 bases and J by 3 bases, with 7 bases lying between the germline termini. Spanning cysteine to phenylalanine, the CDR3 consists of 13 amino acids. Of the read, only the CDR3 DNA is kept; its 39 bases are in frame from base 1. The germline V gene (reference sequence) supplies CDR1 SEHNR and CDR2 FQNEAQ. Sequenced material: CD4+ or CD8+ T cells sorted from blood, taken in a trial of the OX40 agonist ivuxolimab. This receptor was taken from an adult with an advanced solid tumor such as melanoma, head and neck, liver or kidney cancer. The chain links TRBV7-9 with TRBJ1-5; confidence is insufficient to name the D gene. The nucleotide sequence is TGTGCCAGCAGCTGGACGGACAATCAGCCCCAGCATTTT. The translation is CASSWTDNQPQHF.